This TCR beta chain was sequenced for a study of identical twins. Template switching created a universal primer site, and the cDNA included unique molecular identifiers. TCRdb fed the 5' RACE reads into MiXCR, producing one record per CDR3 protein. The sample lists 350,000 to 400,000 distinct CDR3 sequences; 7% to 9.5% were seen once. V gave up 3 bases and J gave up 2 bases; unmatched junction bases: 6. Germline V CDR1 and CDR2: SEHNR, FQNEAQ (reference sequence). CDR3 length: 16 residues. The clonotype originates from a woman in her forties or fifties in good health. The specimen sequenced was naive T cells sorted from blood. V usage is TRBV7-9 and J usage is TRBJ2-1, with 8 bases aligning to TRBD2. CDR3 protein: CASSFVAGGTYNEQFF. Written as DNA, the CDR3 is TGTGCCAGCAGCTTTGTCGCGGGAGGCACCTACAATGAGCAGTTCTTC.